This record looks at one TCR beta chain sequence and its context. The germline V and J ends were trimmed by 2 bases and 9 bases, with 7 bases remaining between them. The CDR3 spans 12 residues. Germline V gene lookup returns CDR1 SGHAT and CDR2 FQNNGV. The entry originates in a study of monozygotic twins with cystic fibrosis. Method: immunoSEQ multiplex PCR; TCRdb's copy keeps in-frame clones and lacks some. The top ten clones hold 1% to 1.2% of a sample with 11,000 to 15,000 clones, 85% of them seen once. Input material: blood. The source is a boy younger than 18 with cystic fibrosis. This chain joins TRBV11-2 and TRBJ2-2; D is unresolved. The chain's CDR3 is CASSLIFRELFF. CDR3 DNA sequence: TGTGCCAGCAGCTTAATCTTCCGGGAGCTGTTTTTT.